This T cell receptor beta chain was identified during a study of response to subunit inactivated influenza vaccine. General study results and limits: Authors suggested each seasonal influenza vaccination recruits few new T cells.

Trimming at V came to 5 bases and at J to 5 bases, leaving 10 bases not matched to a gene. CDR1 MGHRA and CDR2 YSYEKL come from the germline V gene. The CDR3 is 15 amino acids. Via MiXCR, TCRdb re-called the RT-PCR reads, giving one row per CDR3 protein. In the table there are about 830,000 distinct CDR3 sequences, approximately 18% of which are singletons. On this clonotype: Its antigen is unknown.

The sample consisted of PBMCs from blood, taken 5 days after vaccination. The V call is TRBV4-1, the J call TRBJ2-7, with 9 bases aligning to TRBD1. The source of this sequence is a middle-aged man who received an inactivated influenza vaccine. Here the CDR3 reads CASSSRDREFHEQYF. DNA for the CDR3: TGCGCCAGCAGCTCGAGGGACAGGGAATTCCACGAGCAGTACTTC.